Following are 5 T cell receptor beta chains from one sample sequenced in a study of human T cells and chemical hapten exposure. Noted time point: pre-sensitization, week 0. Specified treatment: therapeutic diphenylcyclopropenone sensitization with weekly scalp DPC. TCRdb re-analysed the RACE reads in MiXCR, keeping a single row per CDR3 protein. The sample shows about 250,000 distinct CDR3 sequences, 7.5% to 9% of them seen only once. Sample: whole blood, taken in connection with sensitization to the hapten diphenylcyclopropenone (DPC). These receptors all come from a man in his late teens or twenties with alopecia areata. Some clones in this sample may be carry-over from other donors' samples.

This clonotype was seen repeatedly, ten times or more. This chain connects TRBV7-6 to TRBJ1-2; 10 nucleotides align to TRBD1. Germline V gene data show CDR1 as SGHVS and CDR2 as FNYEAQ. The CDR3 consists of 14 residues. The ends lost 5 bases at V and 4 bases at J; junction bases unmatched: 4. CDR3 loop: CASSRTGGPYGYTF. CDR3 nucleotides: TGTGCCAGCAGCCGGACAGGGGGTCCCTATGGCTACACCTTC.

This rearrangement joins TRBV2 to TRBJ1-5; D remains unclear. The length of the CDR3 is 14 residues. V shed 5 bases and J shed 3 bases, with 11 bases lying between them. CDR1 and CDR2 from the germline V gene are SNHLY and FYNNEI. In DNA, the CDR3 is TGTGCCAGCAGTCGTTCGATGGACAATCAGCCCCAGCATTTT. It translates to CASSRSMDNQPQHF.

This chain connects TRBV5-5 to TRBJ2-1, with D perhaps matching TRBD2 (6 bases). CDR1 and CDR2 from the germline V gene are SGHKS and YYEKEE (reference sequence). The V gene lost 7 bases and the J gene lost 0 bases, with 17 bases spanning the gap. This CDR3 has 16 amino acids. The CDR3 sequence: CASFSGEGISYNEQFF. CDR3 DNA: TGTGCCAGCTTTTCGGGGGAAGGGATCTCCTACAATGAGCAGTTCTTC.

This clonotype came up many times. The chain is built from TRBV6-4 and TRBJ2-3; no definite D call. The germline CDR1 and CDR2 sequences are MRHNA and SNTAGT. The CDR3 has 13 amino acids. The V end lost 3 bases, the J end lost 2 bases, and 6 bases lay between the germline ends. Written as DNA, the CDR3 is TGTGCCAGCAGTGAGGGGTCCACAGATACGCAGTATTTT. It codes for CASSEGSTDTQYF.

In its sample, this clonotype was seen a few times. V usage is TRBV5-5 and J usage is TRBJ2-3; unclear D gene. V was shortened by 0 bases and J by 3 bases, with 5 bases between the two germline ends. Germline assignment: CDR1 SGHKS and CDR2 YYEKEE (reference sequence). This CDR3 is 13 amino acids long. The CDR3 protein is CASSLGRTDTQYF. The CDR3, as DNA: TGTGCCAGCAGCTTGGGGCGTACAGATACGCAGTATTTT.